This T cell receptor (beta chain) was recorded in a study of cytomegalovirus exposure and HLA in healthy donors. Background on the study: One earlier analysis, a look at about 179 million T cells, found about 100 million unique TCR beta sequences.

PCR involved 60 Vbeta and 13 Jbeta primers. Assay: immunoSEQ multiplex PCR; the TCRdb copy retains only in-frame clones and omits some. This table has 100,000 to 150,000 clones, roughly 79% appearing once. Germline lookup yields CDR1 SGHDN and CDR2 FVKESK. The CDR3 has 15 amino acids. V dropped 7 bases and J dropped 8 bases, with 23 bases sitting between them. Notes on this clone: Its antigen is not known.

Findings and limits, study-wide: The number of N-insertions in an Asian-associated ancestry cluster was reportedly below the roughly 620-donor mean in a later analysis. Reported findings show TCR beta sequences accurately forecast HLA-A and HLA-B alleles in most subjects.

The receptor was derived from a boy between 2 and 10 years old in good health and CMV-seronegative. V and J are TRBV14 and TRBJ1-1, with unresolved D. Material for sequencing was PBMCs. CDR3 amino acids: CASNPPGGLRSEAFF. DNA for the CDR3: TGTGCCAGCAATCCGCCGGGAGGATTGAGATCGGAAGCTTTCTTT.